Each of the 14 T cell receptor beta chains below was sequenced from the same sample in a study of T-cell memory formation after mild COVID-19. TCRdb re-called the 5' RACE reads through MiXCR, storing one row per CDR3 protein. The table shows 300,000 to 400,000 distinct CDR3 sequences, with 25% to 30% occurring only once. Sequencing was performed on PBMCs or a T cell subset sorted from them (not recorded which). These receptors all stem from an adult woman who had mild COVID-19 (a few samples of this study predate the infection). Cell type and time point are not known.

This clonotype was counted between two and nine times. The chain couples TRBV20-1 to TRBJ1-4; D is possibly TRBD1 (5 bases). This CDR3 contains 13 residues. The V end was cut by 3 bases, the J end by 1 base, with 6 bases between. Germline values: CDR1 DFQATT, CDR2 SNEGSKA (reference sequence). CDR3 coding DNA: TGCAGTGCTAGGGGGGGAACTAATGAAAAACTGTTTTTT. Translation: CSARGGTNEKLFF.

This clonotype turned up a few times. The chain employs TRBV20-1 and TRBJ1-1, with unresolved D. Germline V CDR1 and CDR2: DFQATT, SNEGSKA (reference sequence). The V end was cut by 0 bases, the J end by 6 bases, with 5 bases between. The CDR3 loop spans 11 amino acids. The CDR3 is CSARDAPEAFF. The DNA for the CDR3 is TGCAGTGCTAGAGATGCCCCTGAAGCTTTCTTT.

This clonotype has at least ten counts. The genes are TRBV20-1 and TRBJ1-1; the D gene is possibly TRBD1 (5 bases). The CDR3 covers 14 residues. V lost 6 bases, J lost 4 bases, and 18 bases lay in between. CDR1 is DFQATT and CDR2 is SNEGSKA in the germline V gene (reference sequence). In DNA form, the CDR3 reads TGCAGTGCCGCCACGGGACTCAAGGGCACTGAAGCTTTCTTT. This codes for CSAATGLKGTEAFF.

This chain connects TRBV7-2 to TRBJ2-2, with a possible D match to TRBD1 (6 bases). Deletions cut 6 bases from V and 0 bases from J, with 14 bases between. The CDR3 totals 16 residues. Germline CDR1 and CDR2: SGHTA and FQGNSA. Written as DNA, the CDR3 is TGTGCCAGCAGGCCTGACGGGACAACGAACACCGGGGAGCTGTTTTTT. Its protein product is CASRPDGTTNTGELFF.

This clonotype appeared many times. The gene calls are TRBV20-1 and TRBJ2-1; 11 bases map to TRBD2. CDR3 size: 20 residues. From germline, CDR1 is DFQATT and CDR2 SNEGSKA (reference sequence). The J segment lost 1 base and the V segment lost 0 bases, leaving 14 bases of the junction unmatched. CDR3 nucleotides: TGCAGTGCTAGAGATTGGCGTAAACCGACTAGCGGGAAGTCCTACAATGAGCAGTTCTTC. It codes for CSARDWRKPTSGKSYNEQFF.

This clonotype was observed once. This chain connects TRBV24-1 to TRBJ1-2, with D unresolved. CDR3 length: 12 amino acids. Germline CDR1 and CDR2: KGHDR and SFDVKD. V dropped 6 bases and J dropped 5 bases, with 9 bases sitting between them. CDR3 region: CATSTDEYGYTF. CDR3 DNA: TGTGCCACCAGTACAGATGAATATGGCTACACCTTC.

The V call is TRBV25-1, the J call TRBJ2-1, with D possibly matching TRBD1 (6 bases). Germline CDR1 is MGHDK and CDR2 is SYGVNS. This CDR3 has 15 residues. V lost 6 bases and J lost 4, with 16 bases in between. CDR3: CASSQGPSTYNEQFF. The CDR3 DNA reads as TGTGCCAGCAGCCAGGGGCCCTCAACATACAATGAGCAGTTCTTC. The variable domain in full, with the rest retrieved from reference TRBV25-1 and TRBJ2-1, is EADIYQTPRYLVIGTGKKITLECSQTMGHDKMYWYQQDPGMELHLIHYSYGVNSTEKGDLSSESTVSRIRTEHFPLTLESARPSHTSQYLCASSQGPSTYNEQFFGPGTRLTVL.

This clonotype was observed a handful of times. The rearrangement uses TRBV6-2 or TRBV6-3 and TRBJ2-7; tentatively, D is TRBD1 (5 bases). This CDR3 has 13 amino acids. V dropped 5 bases and J dropped 6 bases, with 14 bases sitting between them. The germline V gene has CDR1 MNHEY and CDR2 SVGEGT. The CDR3 bases are TGTGCCAGCAGTGCCGCAGGGCTTGGCGAGCAGTACTTC. Translating it yields CASSAAGLGEQYF.

This clonotype was detected only a few times. The V gene is TRBV5-1, the J gene TRBJ2-1; the D is unclear. The germline CDR1 and CDR2 sequences are SGHRS and YFSETQ. The CDR3 consists of 13 residues. With 1 base removed from V and 6 bases from J, the gap between germline ends came to 8 bases. Written as DNA, the CDR3 is TGCGCCAGCAGCTTGACCTACTCCAATGAGCAGTTCTTC. Its protein is CASSLTYSNEQFF.

V usage is TRBV12-3 or TRBV12-4 and J usage is TRBJ1-2; TRBD1 matches 8 bases. The CDR3 contains 15 residues. The V segment lost 1 base and the J segment 3 bases; nucleotides outside the gene matches: 4. The CDR3 is CASSLVDRVYYGYTF. The CDR3 coding sequence is TGTGCCAGCAGTTTAGTGGACAGGGTGTACTATGGCTACACCTTC.

J is TRBJ1-4 and V is TRBV11-3; D possibly corresponds to TRBD1 (5 bases). Germline V gives CDR1 SGHNT, CDR2 YENEEA. This CDR3 spans 14 amino acids. With 6 bases removed from V and 4 bases from J, the gap between germline ends came to 12 bases. DNA of the CDR3: TGTGCCAGCAGTATGACAGCGAGTAATGAAAAACTGTTTTTT. It translates to CASSMTASNEKLFF. Looking up the rest from reference TRBV11-3 and TRBJ1-4 gives the full variable domain: EAGVVQSPRYKIIEKKQPVAFWCNPISGHNTLYWYLQNLGQGPELLIRYENEEAVDDSQLPKDRFSAERLKGVDSTLKIQPAELGDSAVYLCASSMTASNEKLFFGSGTQLSVL.

The CDR3 DNA reads TGTGCCAGCAGAGCTAAAGGGATCACTGAAGCTTTCTTT. Protein product: CASRAKGITEAFF. The J gene is TRBJ1-1, the V gene TRBV28, with D unclear. This CDR3 comprises 13 residues. Germline V lookup: CDR1 MDHEN, CDR2 SYDVKM. Trimming stripped 6 bases from V and 4 bases from J, with 12 bases between.

This clonotype was seen only a few times. This sequence joins TRBV7-2 and TRBJ2-7; D is perhaps TRBD1 (6 bases). Germline CDR1 SGHTA, CDR2 FQGNSA. The CDR3 consists of 15 residues. V was trimmed by 2 bases and J by 3 bases, leaving 14 bases between them. CDR3 residues: CASSLSAGVYYEQYF. The CDR3 DNA is TGTGCCAGCAGCTTATCAGCAGGGGTTTACTACGAGCAGTACTTC.

This clonotype was detected a few times. The chain links TRBV5-1 to TRBJ2-1, with D tentatively TRBD2 (6 bases). The CDR3 is made up of 15 amino acids. V dropped 0 bases and J dropped 9 bases, with 16 bases sitting between them. In germline, CDR1 is SGHRS, CDR2 YFSETQ. This chain's CDR3 is CASSLAQGGLIEQFF. CDR3 sequence (DNA): TGCGCCAGCAGCTTGGCGCAGGGAGGTTTAATTGAGCAGTTCTTC.